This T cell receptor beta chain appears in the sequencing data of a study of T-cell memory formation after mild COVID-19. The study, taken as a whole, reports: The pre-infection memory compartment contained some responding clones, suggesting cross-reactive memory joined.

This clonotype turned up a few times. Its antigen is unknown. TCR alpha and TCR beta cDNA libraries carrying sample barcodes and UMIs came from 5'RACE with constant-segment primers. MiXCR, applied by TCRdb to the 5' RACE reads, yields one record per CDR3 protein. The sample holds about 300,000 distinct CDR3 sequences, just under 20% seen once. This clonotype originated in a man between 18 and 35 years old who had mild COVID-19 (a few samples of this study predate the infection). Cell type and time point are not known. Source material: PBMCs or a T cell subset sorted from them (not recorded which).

The CDR3 loop is CASSATSGVNEQFF. The CDR3 DNA is TGTGCCAGCAGCGCGACCTCCGGGGTCAATGAGCAGTTCTTC. V gene TRBV7-9 combines with J gene TRBJ2-1; D may be TRBD2 (5 bases). Germline V gene sequence: CDR1 SEHNR, CDR2 FQNEAQ (reference sequence). The length of the CDR3 is 14 residues. Trimming removed 5 bases at V and 6 bases at J, with 14 bases between.